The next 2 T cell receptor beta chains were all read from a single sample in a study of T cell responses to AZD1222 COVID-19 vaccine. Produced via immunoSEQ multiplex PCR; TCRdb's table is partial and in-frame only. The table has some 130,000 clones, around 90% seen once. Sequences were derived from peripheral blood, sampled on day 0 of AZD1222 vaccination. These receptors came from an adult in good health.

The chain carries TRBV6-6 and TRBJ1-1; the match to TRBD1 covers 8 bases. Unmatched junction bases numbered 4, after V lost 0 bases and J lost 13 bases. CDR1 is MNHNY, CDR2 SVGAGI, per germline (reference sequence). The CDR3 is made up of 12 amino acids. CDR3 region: CASSYSNRGVFF. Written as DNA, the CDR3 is TGTGCCAGCAGTTACTCGAACAGGGGGGTTTTCTTT.

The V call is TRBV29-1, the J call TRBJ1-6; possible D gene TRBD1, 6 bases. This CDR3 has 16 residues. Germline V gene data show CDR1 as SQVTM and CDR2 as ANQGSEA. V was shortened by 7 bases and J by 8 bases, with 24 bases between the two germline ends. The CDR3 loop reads CSATTSGQGGDSPLHF. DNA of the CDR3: TGCAGCGCCACTACTTCGGGACAAGGGGGAGATTCACCCCTCCACTTT.